This T cell receptor (beta chain) is from a study of cytomegalovirus exposure and HLA in healthy donors. Study-wide results and limits: Under in vitro conditions, three CMV-associated chains were confirmed as specific for CMV antigens.

The CDR3 has 14 residues. Germline CDR1 MNHEY, CDR2 SMNVEV (reference sequence). Deletions cut 5 bases from V and 4 bases from J, with 14 bases between. With regard to this clone: Its antigen is still unknown.

Measured with immunoSEQ multiplex PCR; TCRdb has only the in-frame clones, and not every one. The data show around 150,000 clones, 75% to 90% seen once. The chain combines TRBV27 with TRBJ1-2; possible D gene TRBD1, 5 bases. This sequence was found in a young woman in good health and CMV-seronegative. Sequenced: PBMCs. The CDR3 reads CASSSTGLFYGYTF. In DNA form, the CDR3 reads TGTGCCAGCAGTAGCACAGGCCTTTTCTATGGCTACACCTTC.